One sample yielded the 20 T cell receptor beta chains listed below, sequenced in a study of T cell repertoires in cytomegalovirus infection. TCRdb ran MiXCR on the reads and lists one entry per CDR3 protein. The sample carries roughly 110,000 distinct CDR3 sequences, under 35% recorded once. Their antigens are not known. Here the sequenced sample was CD8+ T cells from cultured PBMCs, taken from culture after CMV antigen stimulation. Source of these receptors: a human donor in good health (CMV status not recorded). Some clones in this sample may be carry-over from other donors' samples.

The chain recombines TRBV9 with TRBJ2-1; D remains ambiguous. The germline V and J ends were trimmed by 1 base and 8 bases, with 10 bases remaining between them. This CDR3 region has 13 residues. CDR1 and CDR2 (germline): SGDLS, YYNGEE. CDR3 nucleotide sequence: TGTGCCAGCAGCGTATCAGGTTCGGATGAGCAGTTCTTC. This encodes CASSVSGSDEQFF.

This clonotype was seen more than once but under ten times. V is TRBV7-9 and J is TRBJ2-3; 12 nucleotides line up with TRBD1. Trimming took 5 bases from V and 6 from J; bases not matched to a gene: 9. This CDR3 contains 16 residues. Germline loops: CDR1 SEHNR, CDR2 FQNEAQ (reference sequence). CDR3 residues: CASSPLGQGALDTQYF. The CDR3 nucleotides are TGTGCCAGCAGCCCCTTGGGACAGGGGGCCCTTGATACGCAGTATTTT.

The chain couples TRBV20-1 to TRBJ2-5; 10 bases line up with TRBD2. V was pared by 6 bases and J by 4 bases, with 14 bases of the junction left unmatched. Germline CDR1 is DFQATT and CDR2 is SNEGSKA (reference sequence). This CDR3 contains 16 residues. CDR3 nucleotides: TGCAGTGCCATGGGCTTAGCGGGGGGCCCCAGAGAGACCCAGTACTTC. This codes for CSAMGLAGGPRETQYF.

This chain joins TRBV20-1 and TRBJ1-2, with 10 bases fitting TRBD1. The length of the CDR3 is 13 residues. V gave up 5 bases and J gave up 3 bases; unmatched junction bases: 3. CDR1 DFQATT and CDR2 SNEGSKA come from the germline V gene (reference sequence). The CDR3 bases are TGCAGTGCTCCGGACAGGGGGGACTATGGCTACACCTTC. Amino acids: CSAPDRGDYGYTF.

This clonotype was counted ten times or more. The gene calls are TRBV4-3 and TRBJ2-6, with TRBD1 matching 7 bases. Germline CDR1 and CDR2: LGHNA and YSLEER. The CDR3 extends over 18 amino acids. V shed 4 bases, J shed 2 bases, and the junction held 11 bases outside the gene matches. As DNA, the CDR3 is TGCGCCAGCAGCCGATATACCGACAGGGCGGCTGGGGCCAACGTCCTGACTTTC. Amino acids: CASSRYTDRAAGANVLTF.

V usage is TRBV12-3 or TRBV12-4 and J usage is TRBJ2-7; 9 bases are a match to TRBD2. Losses at the gene ends were 5 bases for V and 6 bases for J; bases not matched to a gene: 5. The CDR3 has 13 amino acids. The CDR3 region is CASSPGLATEQYF. CDR3 DNA sequence: TGTGCCAGCAGTCCCGGACTAGCGACCGAGCAGTACTTC.

This clonotype has ten or more counts. The rearrangement links TRBV5-4 to TRBJ2-7; weak D call: TRBD2 (6 bases). This CDR3 has 13 residues. V was clipped by 4 bases and J by 3 bases, with 11 bases between them. The V gene's germline CDR1 is SGHNT and CDR2 YYREEE (reference sequence). Written as DNA, the CDR3 is TGTGCCAGCAGCAGCGGGCGAAGCTACGAGCAGTACTTC. Its translation: CASSSGRSYEQYF.

This clonotype was counted at least ten times. V and J are TRBV6-1 and TRBJ1-2, with D possibly matching TRBD1 (5 bases). Germline V gene sequence: CDR1 MNHNS, CDR2 SASEGT. The length of the CDR3 is 15 residues. The ends were cut back, 0 bases at V and 4 bases at J, with 12 bases in the middle. In nucleotides, the CDR3 is TGTGCCAGCAGTGAAGCGACAGTCTTCCTCTATGGCTACACCTTC. Translating gives CASSEATVFLYGYTF.

The rearrangement links TRBV4-2 to TRBJ2-7, with D perhaps TRBD1 or TRBD2 (5 bases each). This CDR3 region has 15 residues. Germline assignment: CDR1 LGHNA and CDR2 YNFKEQ. V lost 0 bases and J 3 bases, leaving 12 bases between the germline ends. The CDR3: CASSQDQGEHYEQYF. CDR3 coding DNA: TGTGCCAGCAGCCAAGACCAAGGGGAGCACTACGAGCAGTACTTC.

The V call is TRBV7-8, the J call TRBJ1-1, with D possibly matching TRBD1 (5 bases). Trimming left V 1 base short and J 1 base short, with 10 bases between. Germline CDR1 is SGHVS and CDR2 is FQNEAQ. The CDR3 totals 15 residues. The CDR3: CASSLGRGGNTEAFF. Here the CDR3 DNA reads TGTGCCAGCAGCTTAGGGAGGGGAGGGAACACTGAAGCTTTCTTT.

The V call is TRBV27, the J call TRBJ2-7; D possibly corresponds to TRBD1 (6 bases). Trimming left V 4 bases short and J 2 bases short, with 15 bases between. This CDR3 contains 15 residues. Germline CDR1 and CDR2: MNHEY and SMNVEV (reference sequence). This chain's CDR3 is CASSSRGHRTYEQYF. CDR3 nucleotide sequence: TGTGCCAGCAGTTCAAGGGGACACCGGACCTACGAGCAGTACTTC.

The chain recombines TRBV12-5 with TRBJ1-1, with a tentative D call TRBD1 (5 bases). This CDR3 is built from 15 residues. Trimming shortened V by 5 bases and J by 2 bases, and 15 bases separated the two germline ends. Germline V gene data show CDR1 as LGHNT and CDR2 as FRNRAP. The CDR3 bases are TGTGCTAGTGGTCCCCGGGCGGGGCCAAACACTGAAGCTTTCTTT. The encoded protein is CASGPRAGPNTEAFF.

This clonotype occurred many times. V and J are TRBV6-6 and TRBJ2-7, with unresolved D. CDR3 size: 16 residues. Germline V gene lookup returns CDR1 MNHNY and CDR2 SVGAGI (reference sequence). The ends were cut back, 2 bases at V and 0 bases at J, with 14 bases in the middle. In DNA form, the CDR3 reads TGTGCCAGCAGTTACCGCCATGGGTTCGGCTCCTACGAGCAGTACTTC. It encodes CASSYRHGFGSYEQYF.

Note on this clonotype: A much bigger clone sits one base away, suggesting this may be a read error. V usage is TRBV10-3 and J usage is TRBJ1-2, with D unclear. The CDR3 spans 16 residues. In germline, CDR1 is ENHRY, CDR2 SYGVKD. The CDR3 coding sequence is TGTGCCATCAGTGAGGGCAGCGAAAGAGCTAACTATGGCAACACCTTC. Its protein is CAISEGSERANYGNTF.

The gene calls are TRBV27 and TRBJ2-1; D not resolved. Germline CDR1 MNHEY, CDR2 SMNVEV (reference sequence). CDR3 length: 12 amino acids. V lost 5 bases and J 8 bases, leaving 10 bases between the germline ends. The CDR3 DNA sequence: TGTGCCAGCAGTCCCAACTTGGATGAGCAGTTCTTC. It specifies CASSPNLDEQFF.

A word on this clonotype: Relative to the germline gene, one junction end is altered; a read error may explain this. This chain uses TRBV5-4 with TRBJ1-1; D perhaps matches TRBD1 (5 bases). There are 15 residues in the CDR3. CDR1 and CDR2 from the germline V gene are SGHNT and YYREEE (reference sequence). This CDR3 is CASSPTGLDLGETFF. In DNA form, the CDR3 reads TGTGCCAGCAGCCCAACAGGCTTGGATTTGGGTGAAACTTTCTTT.

This sequence joins TRBV6-1 and TRBJ1-5; D uncertain. From germline, CDR1 is MNHNS and CDR2 SASEGT. The CDR3 has 14 residues. The V end was cut by 6 bases, the J end by 0 bases, with 9 bases between. This chain's CDR3 is CASSSVSSNQPQHF. The DNA for the CDR3 is TGTGCCAGCAGCTCAGTATCTAGCAATCAGCCCCAGCATTTT.

The CDR3 nucleotides are TGTGCCAGCAGTCAATCCCCAGCGGGACAGGACACTGAAGCTTTCTTT. It specifies CASSQSPAGQDTEAFF. The V gene is TRBV12-3 or TRBV12-4, the J gene TRBJ1-1, with 8 bases identical to TRBD1. The CDR3 totals 16 residues. Trimming took 5 bases from V and 3 from J; bases not matched to a gene: 11.

This clonotype was recorded a few times. The rearrangement links TRBV14 to TRBJ1-4, with no clear D. CDR3 length equals 16 residues. V was pared by 1 base and J by 0 bases, with 9 bases between. The germline gives CDR1 SGHDN, CDR2 FVKESK. The CDR3 DNA sequence: TGTGCCAGCAGCCAAGTTCGGGCAGCAACTAATGAAAAACTGTTTTTT. Its protein is CASSQVRAATNEKLFF.

V usage is TRBV13 and J usage is TRBJ2-5; D gene uncertain. This CDR3 has 13 residues. The ends were cut back, 0 bases at V and 7 bases at J, with 9 bases in the middle. Germline V CDR1 and CDR2: PRHDT, FYEKMQ (reference sequence). CDR3 sequence (DNA): TGTGCCAGCAGCTTAGGAAGTTCCCGGACCCAGTACTTC. Its protein is CASSLGSSRTQYF.